The next 11 T cell receptor beta chains were all read from a single sample in a study of cytomegalovirus exposure and HLA in healthy donors (dated by TCRdb to about 2017). Libraries were constructed by the immunoSEQ multiplex PCR assay. For the multiplex PCR, a mixture combining 60 forward primers for TCR Vbeta segments and 13 reverse primers for TCR Jbeta segments was used. TCRdb took this table from immuneACCESS and kept in-frame rearrangements with V and J called. Such tables lack part of the clones; where checked against another copy, unresolved V genes explain under half of the gap, and the rest is unexplained. The table for this sample lists around 130,000 clones; around 76% of them were counted only once. Clones ranked in the top ten supply about 1.8% of the sample. Sequenced material: PBMCs. All receptors derive from a woman in her 50s in good health and CMV-seronegative.

This clone was recorded a few times. The chain carries TRBV4-3 and TRBJ2-3; TRBD2 aligns across 9 bases. Germline CDR1 reads LGHNA; CDR2 reads YSLEER. The CDR3 has 17 amino acids. V lost 2 bases to trimming and J lost 0 bases; unmatched junction nucleotides: 6. The CDR3 region has the DNA TGCGCCAGCAGCCAAAACCCGACTAGCGGTAGCACAGATACGCAGTATTTT. Its translation: CASSQNPTSGSTDTQYF.

This clone showed up just a few times. The CDR3 loop reads CASSSGSYQPQHF. The CDR3 coding sequence is TGTGCCAGCAGCTCAGGATCTTATCAGCCCCAGCATTTT. The chain joins TRBV7-2 to TRBJ1-5; no firm D call. Trimming shortened V by 4 bases and J by 5 bases, and 9 bases separated the two germline ends. Germline V gene sequence: CDR1 SGHTA, CDR2 FQGNSA. The CDR3 spans 13 residues.

The rearrangement joins TRBV28 to TRBJ1-1, with TRBD1 as a possible D gene (6 bases). CDR1 is MDHEN, CDR2 SYDVKM, per germline. The CDR3 has 15 amino acids. V was trimmed by 6 bases and J by 5 bases, leaving 19 bases between them. CDR3 amino acids: CASSSATGSWTEAFF. The CDR3 nucleotides are TGTGCCAGCAGCTCGGCCACAGGGTCTTGGACTGAAGCTTTCTTT.

The rearrangement joins TRBV5-4 to TRBJ1-2; D is possibly TRBD1 (6 bases). CDR3 length: 15 amino acids. V was cut by 4 bases and J by 0 bases, with 13 bases left in between. CDR1 SGHNT and CDR2 YYREEE come from the germline V gene (reference sequence). The DNA for the CDR3 is TGTGCCAGCAGCGTAGGACAGACACCTAACTATGGCTACACCTTC. Amino acid sequence: CASSVGQTPNYGYTF.

The V gene is TRBV5-6, the J gene TRBJ2-4; a weak D match, TRBD2 (6 bases). V lost 3 bases, J lost 5 bases, and 15 bases lay in between. This CDR3 is built from 15 residues. The germline gives CDR1 SGHDT, CDR2 YYEEEE. CDR3 DNA: TGTGCCAGCAGCTGGGAGGCTGGGCCCCAAAACATTCAGTACTTC. Its translation: CASSWEAGPQNIQYF.

The J gene is TRBJ1-3, the V gene TRBV29-1, with 7 bases aligning to TRBD1. This CDR3 comprises 13 residues. Germline lookup yields CDR1 SQVTM and CDR2 ANQGSEA. V was clipped by 4 bases and J by 4 bases; unmatched bases: 4. The CDR3 loop is CSVVTGVGNTIYF. The CDR3 DNA reads as TGCAGCGTTGTAACAGGGGTAGGAAACACCATATATTTT.

The CDR3 nucleotides read TGTGCCAGTAGTATACCGGGACTCACGAACACTGAAGCTTTCTTT. Translating gives CASSIPGLTNTEAFF. This rearrangement joins TRBV19 to TRBJ1-1, with D possibly matching TRBD1 (5 bases). The CDR3 consists of 15 residues. Trimming took off 2 bases at V and 1 base at J, with 11 bases between the two ends. From germline, CDR1 is LNHDA and CDR2 SQIVND (reference sequence).

This chain connects TRBV14 to TRBJ2-7; no clear D gene. Germline CDR1 reads SGHDN; CDR2 reads FVKESK. V dropped 2 bases and J dropped 3 bases, with 8 bases sitting between them. The CDR3 runs to 13 residues. CDR3 in DNA: TGTGCCAGCAGCCAATTCACTTACTACGAGCAGTACTTC. It translates to CASSQFTYYEQYF.

This chain joins TRBV4-1 and TRBJ1-4; tentatively, D is TRBD1 (5 bases). The germline V gene has CDR1 MGHRA and CDR2 YSYEKL. The CDR3 totals 15 residues. Trimming took off 4 bases at V and 0 bases at J, with 9 bases between the two ends. The CDR3 DNA reads TGCGCCAGCAGCCCAGTACAGGCAACTAATGAAAAACTGTTTTTT. Its protein is CASSPVQATNEKLFF.

The chain uses TRBV4-1 and TRBJ1-6, with D possibly matching TRBD1 (6 bases). Germline CDR1 reads MGHRA; CDR2 reads YSYEKL. V was cut by 1 base and J by 10 bases, with 17 bases left in between. The CDR3 spans 16 residues. The DNA for the CDR3 is TGCGCCAGCAGCCAAGGGGTCAAACAGGGCTCCTCACCCCTCCACTTT. Protein sequence: CASSQGVKQGSSPLHF.

This chain connects TRBV19 to TRBJ2-1; 10 positions agree with TRBD2. The V gene end was trimmed by 8 bases and the J gene end by 9 bases; junction bases not matched to a gene: 13. The germline gives CDR1 LNHDA, CDR2 SQIVND (reference sequence). The CDR3 has 15 amino acids. The CDR3 DNA reads as TGTGCCAGTCTCGATCCGGCTAGCGGGAGAATTGAGCAGTTCTTC. It translates to CASLDPASGRIEQFF.